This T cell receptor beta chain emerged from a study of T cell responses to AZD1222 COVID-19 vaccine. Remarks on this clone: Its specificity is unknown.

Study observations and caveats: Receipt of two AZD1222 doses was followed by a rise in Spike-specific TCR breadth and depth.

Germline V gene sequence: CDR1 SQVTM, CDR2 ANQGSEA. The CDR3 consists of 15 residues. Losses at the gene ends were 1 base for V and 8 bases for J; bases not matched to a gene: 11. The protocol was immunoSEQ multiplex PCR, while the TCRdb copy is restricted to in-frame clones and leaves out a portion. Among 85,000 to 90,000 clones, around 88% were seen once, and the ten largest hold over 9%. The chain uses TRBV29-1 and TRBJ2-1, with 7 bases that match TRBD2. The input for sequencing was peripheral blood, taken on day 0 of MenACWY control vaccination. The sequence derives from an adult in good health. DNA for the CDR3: TGCAGCGTTGAAGGGGGGGGACGAGGGATCTATGAGCAGTTCTTC. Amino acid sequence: CSVEGGGRGIYEQFF.